This T cell receptor (beta chain) originates from a study of human T cells and chemical hapten exposure. Study details: Minor volume differences among pooled libraries chiefly drove per-sample TCR yield variation.

The CDR3 is 13 residues long. The V end lost 6 bases, the J end lost 1 base, and 9 bases lay between the germline ends. Study conclusions and caveats: TCRs exceeding 1 in 1000 frequency stayed unchanged with DPC sensitization.

With regard to this clonotype: Its target is not known.

The time point denotes: healthy volunteer bleed at 2 weeks. Someone pulled total RNA out of unfractionated whole blood. MiXCR, run by TCRdb on the RACE reads, gives a single entry per CDR3 protein. The table shows about 46,000 distinct CDR3 sequences, with approximately 4.5% occurring only once. The sequence came from a female donor in good health. Some clones in this sample may be carry-over from other donors' samples. Sequencing input: whole blood. The chain has TRBV12-3 or TRBV12-4 and TRBJ1-1, with no clear D. The CDR3 nucleotides read TGTGCCAGCAGAGCTCCTAGGAACACTGAAGCTTTCTTT. This encodes CASRAPRNTEAFF.